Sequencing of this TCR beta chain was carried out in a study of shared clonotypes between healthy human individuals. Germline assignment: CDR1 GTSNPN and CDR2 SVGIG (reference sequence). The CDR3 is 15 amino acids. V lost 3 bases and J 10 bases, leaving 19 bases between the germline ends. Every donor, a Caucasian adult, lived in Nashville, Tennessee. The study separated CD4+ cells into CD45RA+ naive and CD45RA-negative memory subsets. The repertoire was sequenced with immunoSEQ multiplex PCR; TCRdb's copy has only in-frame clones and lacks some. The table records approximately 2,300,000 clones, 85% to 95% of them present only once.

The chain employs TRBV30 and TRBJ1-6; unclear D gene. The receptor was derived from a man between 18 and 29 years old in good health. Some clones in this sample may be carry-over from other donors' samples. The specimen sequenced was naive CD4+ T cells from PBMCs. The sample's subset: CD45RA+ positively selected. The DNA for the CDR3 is TGTGCCTGGAGGGAACCGGGAATCGGCAACTCACCCCTCCACTTT. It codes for CAWREPGIGNSPLHF. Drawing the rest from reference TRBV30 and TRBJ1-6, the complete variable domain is SQTIHQWPATLVQPVGSPLSLECTVEGTSNPNLYWYRQAAGRGLQLLFYSVGIGQISSEVPQNLSASRPQDRQFILSSKKLLLSDSGFYLCAWREPGIGNSPLHFGNGTRLTVT.